This is a list of T cell receptor beta chains from one sample in a study of shared clonotypes between healthy human individuals. TCRdb keeps only in-frame clones here, not all; method: immunoSEQ multiplex PCR. The sample lists about 480,000 clones; 75% to 80% were seen once. Input material: PBMCs. Source of these receptors: a woman aged 40 to 50 in good health. Some clones in this sample may be carry-over from other donors' samples. The CDR3 runs from the conserved cysteine through the conserved F or W. Fields, in order: J gene, clone size, V gene, CDR3 length, D gene, CDR3 protein, CDR3 DNA. A D gene is named only where the DNA matches it firmly. For some rows the clone size is stated as once, few or many, or as a class when expanded; others skip it.

J gene: TRBJ2-7; clone size: NA; V gene: TRBV5-6; CDR3 length: 14; D gene: NA; CDR3 protein: CASSLSGGRYEQYF; CDR3 DNA: TGTGCCAGCAGCTTGAGTGGTGGGAGGTACGAGCAGTACTTC
J gene: TRBJ2-5; clone size: NA; V gene: TRBV5-1; CDR3 length: 14; D gene: NA; CDR3 protein: CASSLSPGQETQYF; CDR3 DNA: TGCGCCAGCAGCTTGTCCCCGGGCCAAGAGACCCAGTACTTC
J gene: TRBJ2-5; clone size: NA; V gene: TRBV11-2; CDR3 length: 17; D gene: TRBD2; CDR3 protein: CASSSTGTSGLQETQYF; CDR3 DNA: TGTGCCAGCAGCTCCACCGGGACTAGCGGACTTCAAGAGACCCAGTACTTC
J gene: TRBJ2-7; clone size: NA; V gene: TRBV4-2; CDR3 length: 17; D gene: TRBD2; CDR3 protein: CASSLEASGTNSYEQYF; CDR3 DNA: TGTGCCAGCAGCTTAGAGGCTAGCGGGACTAACTCCTACGAGCAGTACTTC
J gene: TRBJ2-3; clone size: NA; V gene: TRBV5-1; CDR3 length: 14; D gene: NA; CDR3 protein: CASSLSASTDTQYF; CDR3 DNA: TGCGCCAGCAGCTTGTCGGCTAGCACAGATACGCAGTATTTT
J gene: TRBJ1-1; clone size: few; V gene: TRBV2; CDR3 length: 13; D gene: NA; CDR3 protein: CASSVQLNTEAFF; CDR3 DNA: TGTGCCAGCAGTGTTCAACTGAACACTGAAGCTTTCTTT
J gene: TRBJ2-3; clone size: NA; V gene: TRBV28; CDR3 length: 16; D gene: NA; CDR3 protein: CASSFASGIITDTQCF; CDR3 DNA: NA
J gene: TRBJ1-4; clone size: NA; V gene: TRBV4-1; CDR3 length: 18; D gene: NA; CDR3 protein: CASSQDWGGQALVEKLFF; CDR3 DNA: TGCGCCAGCAGCCAAGATTGGGGGGGACAAGCGTTAGTTGAAAAACTGTTTTTT
J gene: TRBJ2-5; clone size: NA; V gene: TRBV10-2; CDR3 length: 14; D gene: NA; CDR3 protein: CASRPGRAVETQYF; CDR3 DNA: TGCGCCAGCAGACCAGGACGGGCAGTGGAGACCCAGTACTTC
J gene: TRBJ2-3; clone size: NA; V gene: TRBV4-2; CDR3 length: 15; D gene: NA; CDR3 protein: CASSQGFGGEDTQYF; CDR3 DNA: TGTGCCAGCAGCCAAGGTTTTGGAGGGGAAGATACGCAGTATTTT
J gene: TRBJ1-4; clone size: NA; V gene: TRBV7-2; CDR3 length: 17; D gene: TRBD1; CDR3 protein: CASSTGQGALLGEKLFF; CDR3 DNA: TGTGCCAGCAGCACCGGACAGGGGGCGCTCTTAGGAGAAAAACTGTTTTTT
J gene: TRBJ2-7; clone size: NA; V gene: TRBV7-9; CDR3 length: 15; D gene: NA; CDR3 protein: CASSFRGESSYEQYF; CDR3 DNA: TGTGCCAGCAGCTTTAGGGGGGAGAGCTCCTACGAGCAGTACTTC
J gene: TRBJ2-2; clone size: once; V gene: TRBV27; CDR3 length: 15; D gene: TRBD1; CDR3 protein: CASSLLQTGNGELFF; CDR3 DNA: TGTGCCAGCAGTTTATTGCAGACAGGGAACGGGGAGCTGTTTTTT
J gene: TRBJ2-2; clone size: NA; V gene: TRBV7-9; CDR3 length: 19; D gene: TRBD2; CDR3 protein: CASSRLTNGRRTGTGELFF; CDR3 DNA: TGTGCCAGCAGCCGACTCACTAACGGGAGGAGGACGGGCACCGGGGAGCTGTTTTTT
J gene: TRBJ1-1; clone size: NA; V gene: TRBV27; CDR3 length: 13; D gene: TRBD1; CDR3 protein: CASSLTGVTEAFF; CDR3 DNA: TGTGCCAGCAGTCTTACAGGGGTCACTGAAGCTTTCTTT
J gene: TRBJ2-7; clone size: NA; V gene: TRBV25-1; CDR3 length: 13; D gene: TRBD1; CDR3 protein: CASRGDRGREQYF; CDR3 DNA: TGTGCCAGCAGGGGGGACAGGGGCCGCGAGCAGTACTTC
J gene: TRBJ2-7; clone size: NA; V gene: TRBV11-2; CDR3 length: 14; D gene: NA; CDR3 protein: CASSLEAGLNEQYF; CDR3 DNA: TGTGCCAGCAGCTTAGAGGCAGGGCTCAACGAGCAGTACTTC
J gene: TRBJ1-1; clone size: NA; V gene: TRBV10-3; CDR3 length: 15; D gene: NA; CDR3 protein: CAISESSTTYPEAFF; CDR3 DNA: TGTGCCATCAGTGAGTCGAGCACGACCTACCCTGAAGCTTTCTTT
J gene: TRBJ1-5; clone size: NA; V gene: TRBV10-1; CDR3 length: 12; D gene: NA; CDR3 protein: CASRASGQPQHF; CDR3 DNA: TGCGCCAGCAGGGCCAGCGGACAGCCCCAGCATTTT
J gene: TRBJ2-7; clone size: NA; V gene: TRBV2; CDR3 length: 13; D gene: NA; CDR3 protein: CASKQSLSYEQYF; CDR3 DNA: TGTGCCAGCAAACAGTCCCTCTCCTACGAGCAGTACTTC
J gene: TRBJ2-7; clone size: once; V gene: TRBV7-2; CDR3 length: 16; D gene: TRBD2; CDR3 protein: CASSRTGTSGGGEQYF; CDR3 DNA: TGTGCCAGCAGCAGAACCGGGACTAGCGGGGGTGGGGAGCAGTACTTC
J gene: TRBJ2-1; clone size: NA; V gene: TRBV7-9; CDR3 length: 12; D gene: NA; CDR3 protein: CASSPPGLLSFF; CDR3 DNA: TGTGCCAGCAGCCCCCCCGGACTCCTTTCGTTCTTC
J gene: TRBJ1-2; clone size: NA; V gene: TRBV29-1; CDR3 length: 13; D gene: TRBD1; CDR3 protein: CSVWGQGEYGYTF; CDR3 DNA: TGCAGCGTCTGGGGACAGGGGGAGTATGGCTACACCTTC
J gene: TRBJ2-7; clone size: NA; V gene: TRBV29-1; CDR3 length: 16; D gene: TRBD1; CDR3 protein: CSAGQGASTPLGEQYF; CDR3 DNA: TGCAGCGCCGGACAGGGGGCTTCAACCCCCCTAGGGGAGCAGTACTTC
J gene: TRBJ2-2; clone size: NA; V gene: TRBV7-2; CDR3 length: 12; D gene: NA; CDR3 protein: CASTLNTGELFF; CDR3 DNA: TGTGCCAGCACCTTGAACACCGGGGAGCTGTTTTTT
J gene: TRBJ2-2; clone size: few; V gene: TRBV12-5; CDR3 length: 15; D gene: TRBD1; CDR3 protein: CASGTDRGNTGELFF; CDR3 DNA: TGTGCTAGTGGAACCGACAGGGGGAACACCGGGGAGCTGTTTTTT
J gene: TRBJ2-1; clone size: once; V gene: TRBV27; CDR3 length: 15; D gene: TRBD1; CDR3 protein: CASSAGTGGYNEQFF; CDR3 DNA: TGTGCCAGCAGCGCCGGGACAGGGGGTTACAATGAGCAGTTCTTC
J gene: TRBJ2-1; clone size: few; V gene: TRBV29-1; CDR3 length: 12; D gene: NA; CDR3 protein: CSVPEFYNEQFF; CDR3 DNA: TGCAGCGTCCCCGAGTTCTACAATGAGCAGTTCTTC
J gene: TRBJ1-5; clone size: NA; V gene: TRBV18; CDR3 length: 16; D gene: TRBD1; CDR3 protein: CASSSLGTASNQPQHF; CDR3 DNA: TGTGCCAGCTCCAGTCTCGGGACAGCGAGCAATCAGCCCCAGCATTTT
J gene: TRBJ1-4; clone size: NA; V gene: TRBV18; CDR3 length: 14; D gene: NA; CDR3 protein: CASSLRTTNEKLFF; CDR3 DNA: TGTGCCAGCTCCCTCCGGACAACTAATGAAAAACTGTTTTTT
J gene: TRBJ2-3; clone size: NA; V gene: TRBV7-7; CDR3 length: 13; D gene: NA; CDR3 protein: CASSLGATDTQYF; CDR3 DNA: TGTGCCAGCAGCTTAGGTGCTACAGATACGCAGTATTTT
J gene: TRBJ1-3; clone size: NA; V gene: TRBV7-9; CDR3 length: 18; D gene: NA; CDR3 protein: CASSLTAGDSFSGNTIYF; CDR3 DNA: TGTGCCAGCAGCTTAACGGCGGGTGACAGCTTCTCTGGAAACACCATATATTTT
J gene: TRBJ2-5; clone size: NA; V gene: TRBV5-1; CDR3 length: 16; D gene: NA; CDR3 protein: CASSWDRAGPEETQYF; CDR3 DNA: TGCGCCAGCAGCTGGGATAGGGCCGGTCCGGAAGAGACCCAGTACTTC
J gene: TRBJ2-7; clone size: few; V gene: TRBV10-2; CDR3 length: 15; D gene: TRBD2; CDR3 protein: CASSESASGSGEQYF; CDR3 DNA: TGCGCCAGCAGTGAGTCGGCTAGCGGGAGTGGCGAGCAGTACTTC
J gene: TRBJ1-1; clone size: few; V gene: TRBV25-1; CDR3 length: 13; D gene: TRBD1; CDR3 protein: CASTRDSATEAFF; CDR3 DNA: TGTGCCAGCACCCGGGACAGCGCCACTGAAGCTTTCTTT
J gene: TRBJ2-6; clone size: many; V gene: TRBV29-1; CDR3 length: 13; D gene: NA; CDR3 protein: CSVDWAGANVLTF; CDR3 DNA: TGCAGCGTTGACTGGGCCGGGGCCAACGTCCTGACTTTC
J gene: TRBJ2-1; clone size: NA; V gene: TRBV4-1; CDR3 length: 14; D gene: TRBD2; CDR3 protein: CASSPREGLNEQFF; CDR3 DNA: TGCGCCAGCAGCCCGCGGGAGGGCCTCAATGAGCAGTTCTTC
J gene: TRBJ2-2; clone size: NA; V gene: TRBV7-8; CDR3 length: 15; D gene: NA; CDR3 protein: CASSPATGFTGELFF; CDR3 DNA: TGTGCCAGCAGCCCCGCGACTGGCTTCACCGGGGAGCTGTTTTTT
J gene: TRBJ2-1; clone size: NA; V gene: TRBV10-2; CDR3 length: 12; D gene: NA; CDR3 protein: CASSLDSGEQFF; CDR3 DNA: TGCGCCAGCAGCCTGGACAGTGGTGAGCAGTTCTTC
J gene: TRBJ2-1; clone size: NA; V gene: TRBV19; CDR3 length: 14; D gene: NA; CDR3 protein: CASTRRANDNEQFF; CDR3 DNA: TGTGCCAGTACTCGGAGGGCGAATGACAATGAGCAGTTCTTC
J gene: TRBJ2-7; clone size: NA; V gene: TRBV30; CDR3 length: 12; D gene: TRBD1; CDR3 protein: CASGQGPYEQYF; CDR3 DNA: TGTGCCTCGGGACAGGGGCCCTACGAGCAGTACTTC
J gene: TRBJ2-7; clone size: NA; V gene: TRBV5-1; CDR3 length: 13; D gene: NA; CDR3 protein: CASSLVSGYEQYF; CDR3 DNA: TGCGCCAGCAGCTTGGTTTCGGGTTACGAGCAGTACTTC
J gene: TRBJ2-3; clone size: once; V gene: TRBV15; CDR3 length: 15; D gene: NA; CDR3 protein: CATSRDTGATDTQYF; CDR3 DNA: TGTGCCACCAGCAGAGATACCGGGGCCACAGATACGCAGTATTTT
J gene: TRBJ1-1; clone size: few; V gene: TRBV19; CDR3 length: 13; D gene: NA; CDR3 protein: CASSITSFTEAFF; CDR3 DNA: TGTGCCAGTAGTATAACAAGCTTCACTGAAGCTTTCTTT
J gene: TRBJ2-1; clone size: NA; V gene: TRBV4-1; CDR3 length: 17; D gene: NA; CDR3 protein: CASSLYARTGSYNEQFF; CDR3 DNA: TGCGCCAGCAGCCTCTACGCTCGGACGGGGTCCTACAATGAGCAGTTCTTC
J gene: TRBJ1-2; clone size: NA; V gene: TRBV5-1; CDR3 length: 14; D gene: TRBD1; CDR3 protein: CASYPGTALYGYTF; CDR3 DNA: TGCGCCAGCTACCCCGGGACAGCACTTTATGGCTACACCTTC
J gene: TRBJ2-3; clone size: NA; V gene: TRBV29-1; CDR3 length: 14; D gene: TRBD1; CDR3 protein: CSVGTVRGTDTQYF; CDR3 DNA: TGCAGCGTCGGGACAGTCCGAGGCACAGATACGCAGTATTTT
J gene: TRBJ1-4; clone size: NA; V gene: TRBV6-1; CDR3 length: 14; D gene: NA; CDR3 protein: CASTAQGSGEKLFF; CDR3 DNA: TGTGCCAGCACCGCCCAGGGGTCGGGGGAAAAACTGTTTTTT
J gene: TRBJ2-1; clone size: NA; V gene: TRBV5-6; CDR3 length: 16; D gene: TRBD1; CDR3 protein: CASSPRTGRSYNEQFF; CDR3 DNA: TGTGCCAGCAGCCCGAGGACAGGGCGTTCCTACAATGAGCAGTTCTTC
J gene: TRBJ2-1; clone size: NA; V gene: TRBV2; CDR3 length: 11; D gene: NA; CDR3 protein: CASSVHNEQFF; CDR3 DNA: TGTGCCAGCAGTGTACACAATGAGCAGTTCTTC
J gene: TRBJ2-2; clone size: once; V gene: TRBV12-5; CDR3 length: 12; D gene: NA; CDR3 protein: CASGTNTGELFF; CDR3 DNA: TGTGCTAGTGGTACCAACACCGGGGAGCTGTTTTTT
J gene: TRBJ2-6; clone size: NA; V gene: TRBV30; CDR3 length: 12; D gene: NA; CDR3 protein: CAWSSGANVLTF; CDR3 DNA: TGTGCCTGGAGTTCTGGGGCCAACGTCCTGACTTTC
J gene: TRBJ1-5; clone size: once; V gene: TRBV10-3; CDR3 length: 14; D gene: NA; CDR3 protein: CAIDPRGSNQPQHF; CDR3 DNA: TGTGCCATCGACCCCCGGGGAAGCAATCAGCCCCAGCATTTT
J gene: TRBJ2-6; clone size: NA; V gene: TRBV5-6; CDR3 length: 18; D gene: TRBD2; CDR3 protein: CASSLAGGRVTGANVLTF; CDR3 DNA: TGTGCCAGCAGCTTGGCGGGAGGGAGGGTAACTGGGGCCAACGTCCTGACTTTC
J gene: TRBJ2-5; clone size: NA; V gene: TRBV5-1; CDR3 length: 14; D gene: TRBD1; CDR3 protein: CASSRTGNQETQYF; CDR3 DNA: TGCGCCAGCAGCCGGACAGGGAACCAAGAGACCCAGTACTTC